These 24 T cell receptor beta chains were all obtained from the same sample, sequenced in a study of cytomegalovirus exposure and HLA in healthy donors. This PCR relied on a set of 60 Vbeta primers and 13 Jbeta primers. The data were produced by immunoSEQ multiplex PCR, yet TCRdb's version contains in-frame clones alone and is incomplete. The table shows about 160,000 clones, with roughly 87% occurring only once. The sample comprised PBMCs. The receptors derive from a girl aged 5 to 17 in good health and CMV-seropositive.

The V call is TRBV5-1, the J call TRBJ2-1, with D possibly being TRBD2 (6 bases). CDR1 SGHRS and CDR2 YFSETQ come from the germline V gene. This CDR3 is 12 amino acids long. Trimming pared 9 bases from V and 8 bases from J, leaving 15 bases between. The CDR3: CATSSGGDEQFF. In nucleotides, the CDR3 is TGCGCCACCTCATCTGGAGGGGATGAGCAGTTCTTC.

The CDR3 reads CASSSGQGAYLNTEAFF. The CDR3 coding sequence is TGTGCCAGCAGTTCCGGACAGGGGGCTTATCTGAACACTGAAGCTTTCTTT. V gene TRBV28 combines with J gene TRBJ1-1, with TRBD1 matching 11 bases. The V gene's germline CDR1 is MDHEN and CDR2 SYDVKM. The V gene end was trimmed by 4 bases and the J gene end by 0 bases; junction bases not matched to a gene: 7. The CDR3 extends over 17 amino acids.

The chain has TRBV10-3 and TRBJ2-3; D is possibly TRBD2 (6 bases). The germline V and J ends were trimmed by 7 bases and 4 bases, with 21 bases remaining between them. This CDR3 spans 16 amino acids. Germline V CDR1 and CDR2: ENHRY, SYGVKD. In nucleotides, the CDR3 is TGTGCCATCATCAGGCCGGGACTGCCACCTTCAGATACGCAGTATTTT. Translated: CAIIRPGLPPSDTQYF.

The rearrangement uses TRBV30 and TRBJ2-5; D might be TRBD2 (5 bases). The CDR3 is 15 amino acids. Per the germline V gene, CDR1 is GTSNPN and CDR2 is SVGIG (reference sequence). The V end was cut by 0 bases, the J end by 2 bases, with 13 bases between. CDR3 bases: TGTGCCTGGAGTGTACTAGGACGCAGACAAGAGACCCAGTACTTC. The encoded protein is CAWSVLGRRQETQYF.

The chain is built from TRBV28 and TRBJ2-1; tentative D call: TRBD2 (7 bases). V was shortened by 5 bases and J by 1 base, with 15 bases between the two germline ends. Germline CDR1 MDHEN, CDR2 SYDVKM. The CDR3 runs 16 residues. The DNA of the CDR3 is TGTGCCAGCAGTCCAACAGGGAGGGGGTCCTACAATGAGCAGTTCTTC. It codes for CASSPTGRGSYNEQFF.

The chain combines TRBV5-1 with TRBJ2-2; TRBD2 agrees at 7 bases. This CDR3 comprises 16 residues. Germline V gene data show CDR1 as SGHRS and CDR2 as YFSETQ. The trim removed 0 bases at V and 6 bases at J, leaving 8 bases unmatched. The CDR3, as DNA: TGCGCCAGCAGCTTGGGCCTAGCGGATACTGCCGGGGAGCTGTTTTTT. It encodes CASSLGLADTAGELFF.

This clone was counted a single time. An end of the junction does not agree with germline; a read error may underlie this. The chain links TRBV7-9 to TRBJ1-5; 8 bases line up with TRBD1. CDR1 SEHNR and CDR2 FQNEAQ come from the germline V gene (reference sequence). The CDR3 is 15 amino acids. CDR3: CSSSQDRGWNQPQHF. Written as DNA, the CDR3 is TGTTCCAGCAGCCAAGACAGGGGTTGGAATCAGCCCCAGCATTTT.

The J gene is TRBJ2-7, the V gene TRBV28; 9 positions agree with TRBD2. The germline V gene has CDR1 MDHEN and CDR2 SYDVKM. V lost 7 bases and J lost 4; bases outside the gene matches: 11. The CDR3 spans 15 residues. CDR3 sequence (DNA): TGTGCCAGCACCGAAACGGCAGCGGGGGGATACGAGCAGTACTTC. Protein sequence: CASTETAAGGYEQYF.

This clone has only one observation. V and J are TRBV7-6 and TRBJ2-7, with 11 bases lining up with TRBD2. The V and J ends lost 4 bases and 3 bases, in that order; junction bases with no gene match: 8. The CDR3 sequence is 16 residues long. Looked up from germline, CDR1 is SGHVS and CDR2 is FNYEAQ. The CDR3 loop reads CASSSHSGRARYEQYF. Written as DNA, the CDR3 is TGTGCCAGCAGCTCTCATAGCGGGAGGGCCCGCTACGAGCAGTACTTC.

In its sample, this clone was seen a few times. This chain links TRBV28 with TRBJ1-2, with D hard to call. Germline V gene sequence: CDR1 MDHEN, CDR2 SYDVKM. The CDR3 covers 13 residues. V was clipped by 5 bases and J by 1 base, with 8 bases between them. DNA of the CDR3: TGTGCCAGCAGTCCCCCAATTAACTATGGCTACACCTTC. Protein sequence: CASSPPINYGYTF.

The V call is TRBV2, the J call TRBJ2-7; D perhaps matches TRBD2 (6 bases). CDR3 size: 15 residues. The V gene's germline CDR1 is SNHLY and CDR2 FYNNEI. Deletions cut 3 bases from V and 7 bases from J, with 19 bases between. The CDR3 is CASSDVGGRSGEQYF. As DNA, the CDR3 is TGTGCCAGCAGTGACGTGGGAGGACGCTCGGGGGAGCAGTACTTC.

V is TRBV7-9 and J is TRBJ2-1; TRBD1 agrees at 12 bases. With 6 bases clipped from V and 8 bases from J, the junction kept 8 bases outside the gene matches. The CDR3 has 15 residues. Per germline, CDR1 SEHNR and CDR2 FQNEAQ (reference sequence). The CDR3, as DNA: TGTGCCAGCAGTACCGGGACAGGGGGCTGGGATGAGCAGTTCTTC. Its protein is CASSTGTGGWDEQFF.

This clone was detected a few times. The chain recombines TRBV5-1 with TRBJ2-7; the D is unclear. Trimming shortened V by 1 base and J by 0 bases, and 11 bases separated the two germline ends. CDR1 is SGHRS, CDR2 YFSETQ, per germline. This CDR3 region has 15 residues. CDR3 DNA sequence: TGCGCCAGCAGCTTGCTTACAGCAAGCTCCTACGAGCAGTACTTC. It is translated as CASSLLTASSYEQYF.

This rearrangement joins TRBV5-1 to TRBJ2-1; 10 nucleotides match TRBD1. V lost 2 bases and J lost 5; bases outside the gene matches: 10. Per the germline V gene, CDR1 is SGHRS and CDR2 is YFSETQ. This CDR3 contains 17 residues. The CDR3 here is CASSLFRQGARNNEQFF. In nucleotides, the CDR3 is TGCGCCAGCAGCTTATTTCGACAGGGGGCGAGGAACAATGAGCAGTTCTTC.

The DNA for the CDR3 is TGTGCCAGCAGCTTAAATCTAGGGCCGCCGGCGGGGACCCAGTACTTC. This gives the protein CASSLNLGPPAGTQYF. This sequence joins TRBV7-6 and TRBJ2-5, with D tentatively TRBD2 (5 bases). The CDR3 extends over 16 amino acids. V was clipped by 2 bases and J by 7 bases, with 20 bases between them. Germline V gene data show CDR1 as SGHVS and CDR2 as FNYEAQ.

This clone was counted a few times. The chain carries TRBV30 and TRBJ2-7, with D perhaps matching TRBD2 (6 bases). The ends were cut back, 0 bases at V and 1 base at J, with 13 bases in the middle. Germline CDR1 is GTSNPN and CDR2 is SVGIG (reference sequence). This CDR3 region has 15 residues. CDR3 in DNA: TGTGCCTGGAGTGTACGGGCGGGGAAGTCCTACGAGCAGTACTTC. This gives the protein CAWSVRAGKSYEQYF.

V gene TRBV15 combines with J gene TRBJ2-7; D unclear. V lost 0 bases to trimming and J lost 4 bases, with 4 bases between them. The germline V gene encodes CDR1 LNHNV and CDR2 YYDKDF (reference sequence). The CDR3 has 12 residues. The CDR3 nucleotides read TGTGCCACCAGCAGAGATAAATACGAGCAGTACTTC. Residues: CATSRDKYEQYF.

This clone is a singleton in its sample. V gene TRBV27 combines with J gene TRBJ2-5; maybe TRBD1 (6 bases). Germline CDR1 reads MNHEY; CDR2 reads SMNVEV (reference sequence). The CDR3 length is 10 residues. The V and J ends lost 9 bases and 5 bases respectively, with 7 bases between them. The chain's CDR3 is CASRGETQYF. The CDR3 DNA reads TGTGCCAGTAGGGGGGAGACCCAGTACTTC.

The chain links TRBV12-2 to TRBJ2-5; TRBD1, as called in the table, went unchecked against the DNA. TRBV12-2 is shown as a pseudogene. This CDR3 is 13 amino acids long. CDR3 DNA: TGTGCAAGTCGCGAGGACAGGGGGGAGACCCAGTACTTC. Amino acids: CASREDRGETQYF.

The V and J genes are TRBV7-3 and TRBJ2-7; D is possibly TRBD2 (6 bases). This CDR3 has 14 amino acids. CDR1 SGHTA and CDR2 FQGTGA come from the germline V gene. Between the trimmed V and J ends, which lost 0 bases and 6 bases, there was a span of 12 bases. The CDR3 loop is CASSLTGGGVEQYF. CDR3 coding DNA: TGTGCCAGCAGCTTAACCGGGGGTGGGGTCGAGCAGTACTTC.

V usage is TRBV19 and J usage is TRBJ1-5, with D possibly TRBD1 on 6 matching bases. The germline CDR1 and CDR2 sequences are LNHDA and SQIVND (reference sequence). Trimming stripped 5 bases from V and 6 bases from J, with 8 bases between. This CDR3 region has 12 residues. The CDR3 sequence is CASSVRGQPQHF. As DNA, the CDR3 is TGTGCCAGTAGTGTCAGGGGTCAGCCCCAGCATTTT.

V and J are TRBV29-1 and TRBJ2-1; 9 bases align to TRBD1. In germline, CDR1 is SQVTM, CDR2 ANQGSEA. The CDR3 is 12 amino acids. For the CDR3, the DNA is TGCAGTGCCGGGACAGGGTGGGATGAGCAGTTCTTC. The encoded protein is CSAGTGWDEQFF.

The V call is TRBV9, the J call TRBJ2-7, with 9 bases fitting TRBD1. V dropped 3 bases and J dropped 3; count of bases not matched to a gene: 7. The CDR3 spans 15 residues. Germline CDR1 reads SGDLS; CDR2 reads YYNGEE. This CDR3 reads CASSAGTGPFYEQYF. The CDR3 DNA reads as TGTGCCAGCAGCGCCGGGACAGGGCCCTTCTACGAGCAGTACTTC.

This rearrangement joins TRBV2 to TRBJ2-3, with TRBD2 as a possible D gene (6 bases). The CDR3 is 12 amino acids. Trimming removed 6 bases from V and 4 bases from J, with 8 bases in between. Per the germline V gene, CDR1 is SNHLY and CDR2 is FYNNEI. CDR3: CASRWEADTQYF. DNA for the CDR3: TGTGCCAGCAGGTGGGAGGCAGATACGCAGTATTTT.